This entry concerns a single T cell receptor beta chain. Its antigen is unknown. CDR1 and CDR2 from the germline V gene are LGHNA and YNFKEQ. Trimming pared 1 base from V and 7 bases from J, leaving 8 bases between. The CDR3 is made up of 13 amino acids. These data belong to a study of cytomegalovirus exposure and HLA in healthy donors. Study-wide background: The same platform used for the 666 first-cohort repertoires was also used for the roughly 120 validation repertoires, as a later analysis reported.

The table came from immunoSEQ multiplex PCR; TCRdb's copy has only in-frame clones and leaves some out. The sample includes 200,000 or so clones, roughly 80% seen only once; the top ten take less than 9%. Study-wide results and caveats: The investigators catalogued under 200 TCR beta chains as cytomegalovirus-associated. In vitro confirmation showed a few CMV-associated chains to be CMV antigen specific.

Sequencing used PBMCs. The chain employs TRBV4-2 and TRBJ2-1; D is perhaps TRBD2 (6 bases). This receptor was taken from a man aged 18 to 29 in good health and CMV-seropositive. The chain's CDR3 is CASSQVSGNEQFF. In nucleotides, the CDR3 is TGTGCCAGCAGCCAAGTTAGCGGTAATGAGCAGTTCTTC.